This passage covers 9 T cell receptor beta chains from one sample sequenced in a study of Graves' ophthalmopathy and Graves' hyperthyroidism. For repertoire sequencing, the TCR beta CDR3 regions were amplified from RNA transcripts. Amplification began with first-round RT-PCR using HTBI primers, then second-round multiplex PCR was performed. TCRdb reanalysed the multiplex PCR reads using MiXCR and keeps one entry per CDR3 protein. The sample records about 740,000 distinct CDR3 sequences, roughly 40% being singletons. The sample was peripheral blood. The receptors shown here come from an adult man with Graves' ophthalmopathy.

This rearrangement joins TRBV11-2 to TRBJ1-1; the D is unclear. From germline, CDR1 is SGHAT and CDR2 FQNNGV. The CDR3 sequence is 17 residues long. V lost 11 bases, J lost 0 bases, and 25 bases lay in between. DNA for the CDR3: TGTGCCTGGAGTGTATTGTCCGCCCTTCTGATGAACACTGAAGCTTTCTTT. Residues: CAWSVLSALLMNTEAFF.

The chain carries TRBV25-1 and TRBJ2-2; 7 bases line up with TRBD2. CDR3 length equals 15 residues. V trimming: 5 bases; J trimming: 5 bases; junction bases outside the gene matches: 8. Germline V gives CDR1 MGHDK, CDR2 SYGVNS. The CDR3 DNA is TGTGCCAGCAGTTCCAGCGGGGTGAAAACCGGGGAGCTGTTTTTT. Translation gives CASSSSGVKTGELFF.

The CDR3, as DNA: TGTGCCAGCAGCTTCTTCGGCCGCTCCTACGAGCAGTACTTC. This encodes CASSFFGRSYEQYF. The chain couples TRBV7-2 to TRBJ2-7, with D uncertain. The germline gives CDR1 SGHTA, CDR2 FQGNSA. V gave up 3 bases and J gave up 0 bases, with 9 bases separating them. This CDR3 is 14 amino acids long. Full variable domain (outside the CDR3, taken from reference TRBV7-2 and TRBJ2-7): GAGVSQSPSNKVTEKGKDVELRCDPISGHTALYWYRQSLGQGLEFLIYFQGNSAPDKSGLPSDRFSAERTGGSVSTLTIQRTQQEDSAVYLCASSFFGRSYEQYFGPGTRLTVT.

This clonotype was observed a handful of times. This chain uses TRBV9 with TRBJ1-5; D remains ambiguous. The length of the CDR3 is 14 residues. Germline V gene sequence: CDR1 SGDLS, CDR2 YYNGEE. V was shortened by 3 bases and J by 0 bases, with 7 bases between the two germline ends. The CDR3 DNA reads as TGTGCCAGCAGCGGAAATTATAGCAATCAGCCCCAGCATTTT. Protein product: CASSGNYSNQPQHF.

CDR3 region: CASSPRRGREQYF. The CDR3 nucleotides are TGTGCCAGCAGCCCTCGGAGGGGTCGCGAGCAGTACTTC. V and J are TRBV7-2 and TRBJ2-7; D possibly corresponds to TRBD2 (6 bases). The germline CDR1 and CDR2 sequences are SGHTA and FQGNSA. Trimming shortened V by 5 bases and J by 6 bases, and 14 bases separated the two germline ends. This CDR3 has 13 residues.

A few counts support this clonotype. The V and J genes are TRBV12-3 or TRBV12-4 and TRBJ1-6; tentative D call: TRBD1 (5 bases). V was cut by 3 bases and J by 10 bases, with 16 bases left in between. This CDR3 region has 15 residues. CDR3 protein: CASSFRVLGGSPLHF. The CDR3 bases are TGTGCCAGCAGTTTCAGGGTATTGGGCGGATCACCCCTCCACTTT.

This sequence joins TRBV7-8 and TRBJ2-7, with 7 bases lining up with TRBD2. There are 15 residues in the CDR3. V lost 1 base, J lost 7 bases, and 10 bases stayed unmatched. Germline V CDR1 and CDR2: SGHVS, FQNEAQ. CDR3 loop: CASSLVGRGMSEQYF. For the CDR3, the DNA is TGTGCCAGCAGCTTAGTGGGGCGGGGGATGTCGGAGCAGTACTTC.

This clonotype was detected many times. J is TRBJ1-3 and V is TRBV9; D remains unclear. Germline V gives CDR1 SGDLS, CDR2 YYNGEE. V lost 0 bases, J lost 2 bases, and 12 bases lay in between. The CDR3 length is 16 residues. The CDR3 DNA reads TGTGCCAGCAGCGTAGCCCCCCGGCAGCCTGGAAACACCATATATTTT. This encodes CASSVAPRQPGNTIYF.

V usage is TRBV19 and J usage is TRBJ2-7; maybe TRBD2 (6 bases). V was shortened by 7 bases and J by 3 bases, with 13 bases between the two germline ends. This CDR3 region has 13 residues. Germline CDR1 and CDR2: LNHDA and SQIVND (reference sequence). CDR3 sequence: CASKTGGGYEQYF. The CDR3, as DNA: TGTGCCAGTAAAACCGGGGGAGGCTACGAGCAGTACTTC. The whole variable domain, filled in from reference TRBV19 and TRBJ2-7, reads DGGITQSPKYLFRKEGQNVTLSCEQNLNHDAMYWYRQDPGQGLRLIYYSQIVNDFQKGDIAEGYSVSREKKESFPLTVTSAQKNPTAFYLCASKTGGGYEQYFGPGTRLTVT.